Each of the 10 T cell receptor beta chains below was sequenced from the same sample in a study of patients and donors after allogeneic stem cell transplantation (dated by TCRdb to about 2020). Library method: RT-PCR. Data came from a NextSeq 550. TCRdb handled the public reads itself, with Q25 trimming in fastp and clone calling in MiXCR, and kept productive beta chains. For every CDR3 protein sequence, its rows merge into one entry that carries the most common genes and DNA. A total of more than 9,000 distinct CDR3 sequences appear in this sample, less than 25% of them only once. The ten largest clones capture more than 50% of the sample. The sample was blood, either unsorted or a sorted T cell fraction (not recorded which). The receptors come from a human donor who was either an allogeneic HSCT recipient or a stem cell or donor lymphocyte infusion donor (not recorded which). It is not recorded whose cells these are; they may come from a transplant donor.

Only a few counts were recorded for this clonotype. This chain uses TRBV5-1 with TRBJ2-7, with 8 bases that match TRBD2. This CDR3 has 14 amino acids. CDR1 SGHRS and CDR2 YFSETQ come from the germline V gene. With 9 bases clipped from V and 6 bases from J, the junction kept 14 bases outside the gene matches. The CDR3, as DNA: TGCGCCACCTCAGACCGGGGGGGCCTCGGCGAGCAGTACTTC. It encodes CATSDRGGLGEQYF.

There are many counts of this clonotype. J is TRBJ1-1 and V is TRBV11-3; 7 positions match TRBD1. V gave up 5 bases and J gave up 1 base; unmatched junction bases: 4. CDR3 length: 14 amino acids. The germline V gene encodes CDR1 SGHNT and CDR2 YENEEA. Here the CDR3 DNA reads TGTGCCAGCAGCCGGGACAGTACGAACACTGAAGCTTTCTTT. This sequence encodes CASSRDSTNTEAFF.

By frequency in the sample, this clonotype is large (0.1 to 1%). V usage is TRBV5-6 and J usage is TRBJ2-5; D is uncertain. The V gene's germline CDR1 is SGHDT and CDR2 YYEEEE. The V end was cut by 1 base, the J end by 3 bases, with 7 bases between. The CDR3 sequence is 13 residues long. For the CDR3, the DNA is TGTGCCAGCAGCTTGAAGCCGGAAGAGACCCAGTACTTC. Its translation is CASSLKPEETQYF.

A few counts support this clonotype. V gene TRBV7-9 combines with J gene TRBJ2-2, with 9 bases that match TRBD2. The V segment lost 1 base and the J segment 4 bases; nucleotides outside the gene matches: 4. Germline CDR1 is SEHNR and CDR2 is FQNEAQ (reference sequence). CDR3 length: 16 amino acids. The CDR3 nucleotides are TGTGCCAGCAGCTTAGTGCGGGGGGGCTTCACCGGGGAGCTGTTTTTT. It is translated as CASSLVRGGFTGELFF.

The rearrangement joins TRBV3-1 to TRBJ1-6; D might be TRBD1 (5 bases). CDR1 and CDR2 from the germline V gene are LGHDT and YNNKEL (reference sequence). The CDR3 loop spans 16 amino acids. V was clipped by 0 bases and J by 6 bases, with 12 bases between them. CDR3 protein: CASSQEGDTRNSPLHF. The CDR3 region has the DNA TGTGCCAGCAGCCAAGAAGGGGATACCCGTAATTCACCCCTCCACTTT.

The table lists this clonotype with many counts. The chain joins TRBV2 to TRBJ2-3; tentatively, D is TRBD1 or TRBD2 (5 bases each). Looked up from germline, CDR1 is SNHLY and CDR2 is FYNNEI. V was trimmed by 4 bases and J by 7 bases, leaving 18 bases between them. There are 15 residues in the CDR3. CDR3 in amino acids: CASSAGRPIGNTQYF. As DNA, the CDR3 is TGTGCCAGCAGTGCGGGACGTCCGATAGGAAATACGCAGTATTTT.

This CDR3 is CASSLLPGPANYGYTF. For the CDR3, the DNA is TGTGCCAGCAGCTTACTCCCGGGACCGGCTAACTATGGCTACACCTTC. The chain joins TRBV7-2 to TRBJ1-2; maybe TRBD1 (5 bases). V was shortened by 2 bases and J by 0 bases, with 13 bases between the two germline ends. Germline CDR1 SGHTA, CDR2 FQGNSA. This CDR3 contains 16 residues.

V usage is TRBV5-1 and J usage is TRBJ2-3, with 10 bases matching TRBD2. The germline V gene has CDR1 SGHRS and CDR2 YFSETQ. After removal of 4 bases from V and 2 bases from J, the junction contained 10 bases not matched to a gene. This CDR3 spans 17 amino acids. CDR3 bases: TGCGCCAGCAGCCCCCAGAAAGCGGGGGGGATCACAGATACGCAGTATTTT. Amino acid sequence: CASSPQKAGGITDTQYF.

This clonotype occurred many times. This sequence joins TRBV20-1 and TRBJ1-1; D might be TRBD1 (6 bases). V lost 5 bases to trimming and J lost 5 bases, with 21 bases between them. Germline V gives CDR1 DFQATT, CDR2 SNEGSKA (reference sequence). The CDR3 consists of 15 residues. Here the CDR3 reads CSAHSPGTLGTEAFF. The CDR3 DNA sequence: TGCAGTGCTCACTCCCCCGGGACATTGGGGACTGAAGCTTTCTTT.

The chain joins TRBV29-1 to TRBJ2-7; 7 bases line up with TRBD1. This CDR3 contains 12 residues. The V and J ends lost 4 bases and 3 bases, in that order; junction bases with no gene match: 3. The germline V gene has CDR1 SQVTM and CDR2 ANQGSEA. The CDR3 here is CSVVGTVYEQYF. The CDR3 DNA sequence: TGCAGCGTTGTAGGGACAGTCTACGAGCAGTACTTC.